The rows below give T cell receptor beta chains drawn from one sample of a study of metastatic and nonmetastatic thyroid tumors. With MiXCR, TCRdb called clones anew from the PCR reads. The sample has roughly 65,000 clones, approximately 15% seen once. Sample: blood. These receptors were obtained from a male donor with papillary thyroid cancer or a benign thyroid nodule (not recorded which). Some clones in this sample may be carry-over from other donors' samples. Both conserved end residues are part of each CDR3. The D gene is left open where the match is weak. Only part of the rows carry a size: once, few, many, or a class if the clone is expanded.

clone_size	d_call	cdr3_length	v_call	j_call	cdr3_aa	cdr3_nt
few	.	15	TRBV28	TRBJ1-1	CASSPRAEVNTESFF	TGTGCCAGCAGCCCCAGAGCGGAGGTGAACACTGAATCTTTCTTT
many	.	15	TRBV2	TRBJ1-5	CASSEALGVGEPQHF	TGTGCCAGCAGTGAAGCGCTAGGGGTAGGTGAGCCCCAGCATTTT
.	TRBD2	17	TRBV5-1	TRBJ2-3	CASSSFALAGLTDTQYF	TGCGCCAGCAGCTCGTTCGCGCTAGCGGGTCTAACAGATACGCAGTATTTT
.	TRBD1	16	TRBV18	TRBJ2-3	CASFSNGQGATDTQYF	TGTGCCAGCTTTTCAAACGGACAGGGGGCCACAGATACGCAGTATTTT
many	.	16	TRBV3-1	TRBJ2-5	CASSQDIVRFQETQYF	TGTGCCAGCAGCCAAGATATCGTGAGGTTTCAAGAGACCCAGTACTTC
few	.	13	TRBV6-1	TRBJ1-6	CASSVQWDSPLHF	TGTGCCAGCAGTGTACAGTGGGATTCACCCCTCCACTTT
many	.	13	TRBV11-3	TRBJ1-1	CASSSTANTEAFF	TGTGCCAGCAGCTCGACAGCGAACACTGAAGCTTTCTTT
many	.	14	TRBV6-2/TRBV6-3	TRBJ1-1	CASSRPAGNTEAFF	TGTGCCAGCAGTCGTCCCGCAGGGAACACTGAAGCTTTCTTT
many	TRBD2	17	TRBV5-1	TRBJ2-5	CASSRYPGLAPQETQYF	TGCGCCAGCAGCCGATACCCGGGACTAGCGCCTCAAGAGACCCAGTACTTC
many	TRBD1	15	TRBV6-1	TRBJ1-2	CASRRGQGDVYGYTF	TGTGCCAGCAGGCGTGGACAGGGGGATGTCTATGGCTACACCTTC
.	TRBD1	16	TRBV19	TRBJ1-4	CASSLTLGTGGEKLFF	TGTGCCAGTAGTCTAACCCTCGGGACAGGGGGTGAAAAACTGTTTTTT
many	TRBD1	12	TRBV20-1	TRBJ2-7	CSAIGTGYEQYF	TGCAGTGCTATCGGGACAGGGTACGAGCAGTACTTC
many	TRBD1	15	TRBV2	TRBJ1-5	CASSEDRGSGQPQHF	TGTGCCAGCAGTGAAGACAGGGGGTCGGGTCAGCCCCAGCATTTT
.	.	15	TRBV11-2	TRBJ2-1	CASRRDGTHYNEQFF	TGTGCCAGCAGACGCGACGGGACTCACTACAATGAGCAGTTCTTC
many	.	15	TRBV7-2	TRBJ1-5	CASSAWAGGNQPQHF	TGTGCCAGCAGCGCCTGGGCAGGTGGCAATCAGCCCCAGCATTTT
many	.	19	TRBV4-3	TRBJ2-6	CASSQERQGLFSGANVLTF	TGCGCCAGCAGCCAAGAAAGGCAGGGTCTGTTCTCTGGGGCCAACGTCCTGACTTTC
.	TRBD2	16	TRBV6-2/TRBV6-3	TRBJ2-7	CASSPRKVAGRWEQYF	TGTGCCAGCAGTCCCCGAAAGGTAGCGGGAAGGTGGGAGCAGTACTTC
many	.	16	TRBV10-2	TRBJ2-3	CAITEGERISTDTQYF	TGCGCCATTACCGAAGGGGAGAGAATTAGCACAGATACGCAGTATTTT
many	TRBD2	15	TRBV11-2	TRBJ2-1	CASSLSSGSYNEQFF	TGTGCCAGCAGCTTATCTAGCGGATCCTACAATGAGCAGTTCTTC
many	.	14	TRBV20-1	TRBJ2-2	CSARGPGFVGELFF	TGCAGTGCTAGAGGACCGGGTTTTGTCGGGGAGCTGTTTTTT
many	.	14	TRBV28	TRBJ1-2	CASSLMQGSYGYTF	TGTGCCAGCAGTTTGATGCAGGGGAGTTACGGCTACACCTTC
once	TRBD1	15	TRBV20-1	TRBJ1-1	CSAGSGTGWNTEAFF	TGCAGTGCTGGATCGGGGACAGGGTGGAACACTGAAGCCTTCTTT
many	.	16	TRBV3-1	TRBJ2-5	CASSQYGGQYQETQYF	TGTGCCAGCAGCCAATACGGGGGCCAGTACCAAGAGACCCAGTACTTC
many	TRBD1	15	TRBV27	TRBJ2-5	CASSNNRDRGETQYF	TGTGCCAGCAGTAACAACAGGGACAGAGGGGAGACCCAGTACTTC
many	TRBD1	12	TRBV6-2/TRBV6-3	TRBJ2-7	CASRTGTHEQYF	TGTGCCAGCAGGACAGGGACGCACGAGCAGTACTTC
.	.	15	TRBV19	TRBJ2-2	CASSPSGASPVELFF	TGTGCCAGTAGTCCGTCAGGGGCGTCGCCCGTGGAGCTGTTTTTT
many	.	12	TRBV27	TRBJ2-7	CASSLLGYEQYF	TGTGCCAGCAGTTTGCTGGGCTACGAGCAGTACTTC
few	.	18	TRBV28	TRBJ2-1	CASSLSGGLGSLSNEQFF	TGTGCCAGCAGTTTAAGTGGGGGTCTTGGTTCTTTAAGTAATGAGCAGTTCTTC